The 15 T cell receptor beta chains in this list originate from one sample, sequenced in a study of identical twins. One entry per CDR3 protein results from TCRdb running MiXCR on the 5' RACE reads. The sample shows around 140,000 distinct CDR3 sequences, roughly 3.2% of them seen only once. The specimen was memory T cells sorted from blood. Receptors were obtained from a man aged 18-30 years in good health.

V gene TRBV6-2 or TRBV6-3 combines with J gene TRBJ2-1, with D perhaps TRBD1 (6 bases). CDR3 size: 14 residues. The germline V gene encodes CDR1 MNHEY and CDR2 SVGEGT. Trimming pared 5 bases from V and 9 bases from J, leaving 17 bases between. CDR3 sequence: CASSRRGGAGEQFF. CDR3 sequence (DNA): TGTGCCAGCAGTCGAAGAGGGGGAGCCGGTGAGCAGTTCTTC.

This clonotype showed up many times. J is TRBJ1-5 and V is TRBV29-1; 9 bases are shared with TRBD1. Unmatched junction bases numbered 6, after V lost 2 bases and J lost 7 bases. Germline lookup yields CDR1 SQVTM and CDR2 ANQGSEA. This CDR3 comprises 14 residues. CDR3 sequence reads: CSVETGGEGQPQHF. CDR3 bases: TGCAGCGTTGAAACAGGGGGCGAAGGGCAGCCCCAGCATTTT. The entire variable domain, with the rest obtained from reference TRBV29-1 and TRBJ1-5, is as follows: SAVISQKPSRDICQRGTSLTIQCQVDSQVTMMFWYRQQPGQSLTLIATANQGSEATYESGFVIDKFPISRPNLTFSTLTVSNMSPEDSSIYLCSVETGGEGQPQHFGDGTRLSIL.

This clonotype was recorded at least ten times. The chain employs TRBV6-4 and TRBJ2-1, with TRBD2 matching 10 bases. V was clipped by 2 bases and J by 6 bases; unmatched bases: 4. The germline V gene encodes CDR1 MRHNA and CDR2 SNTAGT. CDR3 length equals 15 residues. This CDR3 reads CASSDASGSSNEQFF. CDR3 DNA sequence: TGTGCCAGCAGTGACGCTAGCGGGAGCTCCAATGAGCAGTTCTTC.

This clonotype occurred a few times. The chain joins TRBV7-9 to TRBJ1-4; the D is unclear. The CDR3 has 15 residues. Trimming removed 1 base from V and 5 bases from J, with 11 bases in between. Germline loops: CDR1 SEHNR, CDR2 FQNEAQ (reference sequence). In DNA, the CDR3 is TGTGCCAGCAGCTTAGGGACGGCCAAAAATGAAAAACTGTTTTTT. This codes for CASSLGTAKNEKLFF.

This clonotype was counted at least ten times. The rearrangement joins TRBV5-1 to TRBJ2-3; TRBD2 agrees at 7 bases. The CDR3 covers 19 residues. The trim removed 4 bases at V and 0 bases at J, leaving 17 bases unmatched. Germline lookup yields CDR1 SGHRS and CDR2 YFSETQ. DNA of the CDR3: TGCGCCAGCAGCCGTAGCGGGCTCCGACGATTAACTAGCACAGATACGCAGTATTTT. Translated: CASSRSGLRRLTSTDTQYF. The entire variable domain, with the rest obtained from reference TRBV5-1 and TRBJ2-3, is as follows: KAGVTQTPRYLIKTRGQQVTLSCSPISGHRSVSWYQQTPGQGLQFLFEYFSETQRNKGNFPGRFSGRQFSNSRSEMNVSTLELGDSALYLCASSRSGLRRLTSTDTQYFGPGTRLTVL.

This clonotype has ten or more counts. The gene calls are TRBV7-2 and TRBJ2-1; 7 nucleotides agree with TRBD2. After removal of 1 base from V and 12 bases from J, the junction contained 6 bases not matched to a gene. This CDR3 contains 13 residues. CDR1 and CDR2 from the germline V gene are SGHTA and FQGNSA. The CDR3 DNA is TGTGCCAGCAGCTTAGATCTAGCGGCGAGGCAGTTCTTC. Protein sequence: CASSLDLAARQFF.

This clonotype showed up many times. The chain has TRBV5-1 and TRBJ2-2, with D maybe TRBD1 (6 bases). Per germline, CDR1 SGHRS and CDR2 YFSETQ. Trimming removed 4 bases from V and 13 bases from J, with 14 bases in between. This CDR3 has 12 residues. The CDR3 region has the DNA TGCGCCAGCAGCCTACGGGACACGGGGCTGTTTTTT. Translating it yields CASSLRDTGLFF.

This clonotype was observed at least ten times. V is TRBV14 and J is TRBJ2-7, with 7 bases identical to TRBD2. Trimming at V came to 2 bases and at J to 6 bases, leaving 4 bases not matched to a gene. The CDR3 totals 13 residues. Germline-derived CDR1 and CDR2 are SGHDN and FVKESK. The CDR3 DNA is TGTGCCAGCAGCCAAAAGGGAGGGTCCGAGCAGTACGTC. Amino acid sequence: CASSQKGGSEQYV.

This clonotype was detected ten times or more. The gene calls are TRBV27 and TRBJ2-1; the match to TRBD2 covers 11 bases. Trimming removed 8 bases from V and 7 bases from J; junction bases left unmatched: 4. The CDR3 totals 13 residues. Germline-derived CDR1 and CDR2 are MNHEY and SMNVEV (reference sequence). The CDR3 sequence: CASLASGRNEQFF. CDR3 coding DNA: TGTGCCAGCCTAGCTAGCGGGAGGAATGAGCAGTTCTTC.

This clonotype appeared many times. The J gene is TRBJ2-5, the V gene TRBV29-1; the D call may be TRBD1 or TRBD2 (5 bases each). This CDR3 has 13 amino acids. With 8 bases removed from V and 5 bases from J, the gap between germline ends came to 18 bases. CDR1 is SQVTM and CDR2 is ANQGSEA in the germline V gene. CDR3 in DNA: TGCAGCTTAAGGACACCTCGAGGGGAGACCCAGTACTTC. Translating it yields CSLRTPRGETQYF.

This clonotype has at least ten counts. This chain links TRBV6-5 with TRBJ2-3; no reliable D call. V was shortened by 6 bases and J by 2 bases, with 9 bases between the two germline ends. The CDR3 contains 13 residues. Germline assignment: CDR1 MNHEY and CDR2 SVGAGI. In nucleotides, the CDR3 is TGTGCCAGCAGAGACTCAACCACAGATACGCAGTATTTT. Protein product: CASRDSTTDTQYF.

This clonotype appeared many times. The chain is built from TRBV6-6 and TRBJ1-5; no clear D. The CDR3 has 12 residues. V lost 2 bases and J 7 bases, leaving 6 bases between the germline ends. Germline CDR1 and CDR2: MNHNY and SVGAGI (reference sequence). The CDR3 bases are TGTGCCAGCAGTTACGGGGAACAGCCCCAGCATTTT. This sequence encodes CASSYGEQPQHF.

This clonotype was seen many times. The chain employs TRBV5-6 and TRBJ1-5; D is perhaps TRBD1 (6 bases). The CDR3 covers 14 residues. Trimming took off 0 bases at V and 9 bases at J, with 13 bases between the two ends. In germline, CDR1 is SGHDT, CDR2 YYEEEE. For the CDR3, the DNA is TGTGCCAGCAGCTTGGATGGGGGGCGCGGGCCCCAGCATTTT. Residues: CASSLDGGRGPQHF.

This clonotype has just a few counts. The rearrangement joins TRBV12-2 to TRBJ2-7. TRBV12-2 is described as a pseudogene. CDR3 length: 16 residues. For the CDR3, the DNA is TGTGCAAGTCGCGTCGACCTTTTCAAAAGCTCCTACGAGCAGTACTTC. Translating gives CASRVDLFKSSYEQYF.

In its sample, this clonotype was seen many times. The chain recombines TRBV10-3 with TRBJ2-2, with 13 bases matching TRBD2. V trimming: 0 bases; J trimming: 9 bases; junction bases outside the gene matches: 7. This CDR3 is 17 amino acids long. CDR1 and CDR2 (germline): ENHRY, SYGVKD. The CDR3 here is CAISESRGTSGIRELFF. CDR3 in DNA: TGTGCCATCAGTGAGTCGAGGGGGACTAGCGGGATCCGGGAGCTGTTTTTT.